Shown below are 29 T cell receptor beta chains from a single sample sequenced in a study of blood T cell repertoires in COVID-19. Profiled with immunoSEQ multiplex PCR; TCRdb holds only in-frame clones, not every one. The table records roughly 150,000 clones, approximately 88% of them present only once. What was sequenced was peripheral blood. The receptors derive from a man in his sixties with acute or convalescent COVID-19.

V gene TRBV7-9 combines with J gene TRBJ1-4; TRBD1 matches 9 bases. Trimming took 5 bases from V and 8 from J; bases not matched to a gene: 3. Looked up from germline, CDR1 is SEHNR and CDR2 is FQNEAQ (reference sequence). The CDR3 is 13 amino acids. CDR3 residues: CASSTGTGEKLFF. The DNA for the CDR3 is TGTGCCAGCAGCACGGGGACAGGGGAAAAACTGTTTTTT. The full variable domain, completed using reference TRBV7-9 and TRBJ1-4, is DTGVSQNPRHKITKRGQNVTFRCDPISEHNRLYWYRQTLGQGPEFLTYFQNEAQLEKSRLLSDRFSAERPKGSFSTLEIQRTEQGDSAMYLCASSTGTGEKLFFGSGTQLSVL.

V gene TRBV5-1 combines with J gene TRBJ2-2; tentatively, D is TRBD2 (6 bases). Between the trimmed V and J ends, which lost 2 bases and 10 bases, there was a span of 12 bases. The V gene's germline CDR1 is SGHRS and CDR2 YFSETQ. This CDR3 has 13 residues. The CDR3 region is CASSFNTGEELFF. CDR3 in DNA: TGCGCCAGCAGCTTTAATACGGGGGAGGAGCTGTTTTTT.

The chain links TRBV18 to TRBJ2-2, with 9 bases aligning to TRBD1. The CDR3 length is 16 residues. Trimming cost V 2 bases and J 6 bases; bases outside gene matches: 7. The V gene's germline CDR1 is KGHSH and CDR2 LQKENI. The CDR3 coding sequence is TGTGCCAGCTCACCAAGAACGGGACAGGGCCCCGGGGAGCTGTTTTTT. Translation: CASSPRTGQGPGELFF.

The chain joins TRBV14 to TRBJ1-2; no definite D call. Germline V lookup: CDR1 SGHDN, CDR2 FVKESK. The V end lost 0 bases, the J end lost 4 bases, and 6 bases lay between the germline ends. The CDR3 has 13 amino acids. Here the CDR3 reads CASSQDFRYGYTF. DNA of the CDR3: TGTGCCAGCAGCCAAGACTTCCGCTATGGCTACACCTTC.

The chain combines TRBV5-1 with TRBJ1-6, with no clear D. The ends were cut back, 5 bases at V and 5 bases at J, with 17 bases in the middle. CDR3 size: 16 residues. Per the germline V gene, CDR1 is SGHRS and CDR2 is YFSETQ. The CDR3 DNA is TGCGCCAGCAGACCCTGGGCGGGTATCGATAATTCACCCCTCCACTTT. It is translated as CASRPWAGIDNSPLHF.

Worth noting for this clone: Because the CDR3's place on the DNA is in doubt, the DNA is left out and the CDR3 is given as listed by TCRdb. The chain couples TRBV19 to TRBJ1-1; the D segment call TRBD1 is taken from the table without a DNA check. Germline V gene sequence: CDR1 LNHDA, CDR2 SQIVND (reference sequence). The CDR3 is 12 amino acids long, termini counted. The CDR3 reads CASSIWGQGTFF.

This clone showed up just once. V and J are TRBV2 and TRBJ2-7, with a weak D call TRBD1 (6 bases). Germline-derived CDR1 and CDR2 are SNHLY and FYNNEI. V was pared by 8 bases and J by 3 bases, with 20 bases between. CDR3 length: 15 amino acids. CDR3 coding DNA: TGTGCCAGCCAATACCGACAGGAGCAAGTCTACGAGCAGTACTTC. Translating it yields CASQYRQEQVYEQYF.

In regard to this clone: Other DNA sequences in the sample encode the same CDR3. J is TRBJ1-1 and V is TRBV13; no clear D gene. V was trimmed by 2 bases and J by 4 bases, leaving 8 bases between them. Germline loops: CDR1 PRHDT, CDR2 FYEKMQ (reference sequence). The CDR3 runs 13 residues. The CDR3 region is CASSLRGFTEAFF. The CDR3 nucleotides read TGTGCCAGCAGCTTAAGAGGGTTCACTGAAGCTTTCTTT.

V is TRBV5-8 and J is TRBJ1-4, with 8 bases that match TRBD1. The CDR3 is 15 amino acids. Trimming at V came to 0 bases and at J to 4 bases, leaving 2 bases not matched to a gene. Germline V gene lookup returns CDR1 SGHTS and CDR2 YDEGEE. As DNA, the CDR3 is TGTGCCAGCAGCTTGGGGACAGGGAATAATGAAAAACTGTTTTTT. It encodes CASSLGTGNNEKLFF.

This chain joins TRBV10-3 and TRBJ2-1; weak D call: TRBD1 (6 bases). Trimming cost V 0 bases and J 0 bases, with 15 bases left between them. Germline V lookup: CDR1 ENHRY, CDR2 SYGVKD. The CDR3 length is 18 residues. In nucleotides, the CDR3 is TGTGCCATCAGTGAGTCGAGGTGGGGGCCGAGCTCCTACAATGAGCAGTTCTTC. Its translation is CAISESRWGPSSYNEQFF.

About this clone itself: One end of the junction is discordant with germline, which a read error may explain. The chain has TRBV3-1 (or the pseudogene TRBV3-2) and TRBJ1-3; the match to TRBD1 covers 8 bases. This CDR3 contains 15 residues. Germline V gene sequence: CDR1 LGHDT, CDR2 YNNKEL (reference sequence). The CDR3 DNA is TGTGCCAGCAGCCAAGAAGGCAGGGGGCAAAACACCATATGTTTT. Translated, it gives CASSQEGRGQNTICF.

This clone was seen just once. The CDR3 DNA reads as TGTGCCAGCAGTAAACCACACTTATTCGACAGGGCGAACACTGAAGCTTTCTTT. Protein sequence: CASSKPHLFDRANTEAFF. J is TRBJ1-1 and V is TRBV6-2 or TRBV6-3; 7 bases align to TRBD1. With 5 bases clipped from V and 1 base from J, the junction kept 16 bases outside the gene matches. The CDR3 has 18 residues. The germline gives CDR1 MNHEY, CDR2 SVGEGT.

The V gene is TRBV14, the J gene TRBJ1-1, with 8 bases aligning to TRBD1. The CDR3 runs 15 residues. CDR1 and CDR2 (germline): SGHDN, FVKESK. V lost 2 bases to trimming and J lost 1 base; unmatched junction nucleotides: 3. The CDR3 reads CASSQTRGQNTEAFF. The CDR3, as DNA: TGTGCCAGCAGCCAAACCAGGGGGCAGAACACTGAAGCTTTCTTT.

This clone was found a few times. V is TRBV4-3 and J is TRBJ1-1, with 7 bases identical to TRBD1. Germline V gives CDR1 LGHNA, CDR2 YSLEER. This CDR3 is 14 amino acids long. Trimming took 0 bases from V and 10 from J; bases not matched to a gene: 8. The CDR3 region is CASSQDVTGRGAFF. In DNA form, the CDR3 reads TGCGCCAGCAGCCAAGACGTGACAGGGCGGGGAGCTTTCTTT.

The V and J genes are TRBV11-2 and TRBJ1-4, with TRBD1 matching over 8 bases. J lost 0 bases, V lost 5 bases, and 5 bases had no gene match. The CDR3 spans 16 residues. CDR1 is SGHAT, CDR2 FQNNGV, per germline. The CDR3 DNA reads TGTGCCAGCAGCCCGGGACAGGTCACAACTAATGAAAAACTGTTTTTT. Its translation: CASSPGQVTTNEKLFF.

This clone occurred once. The chain is built from TRBV24-1 and TRBJ2-3; D is undetermined. The V end lost 6 bases, the J end lost 0 bases, and 12 bases lay between the germline ends. CDR3 length equals 15 residues. Germline values: CDR1 KGHDR, CDR2 SFDVKD. CDR3 nucleotide sequence: TGTGCCACCAGTCCCTCGGTTGCTAGCACAGATACGCAGTATTTT. The encoded protein is CATSPSVASTDTQYF.

This chain joins TRBV11-1 and TRBJ2-2, with 8 bases identical to TRBD1. The germline CDR1 and CDR2 sequences are SGHAT and FQDESV (reference sequence). The V gene end was trimmed by 5 bases and the J gene end by 3 bases; junction bases not matched to a gene: 8. This CDR3 region has 16 residues. CDR3: CASSHASGGDTGELFF. The DNA for the CDR3 is TGTGCCAGCAGCCACGCCTCAGGGGGCGACACCGGGGAGCTGTTTTTT.

The genes are TRBV28 and TRBJ2-3; D call uncertain. The CDR3 is 11 residues long. CDR1 MDHEN and CDR2 SYDVKM come from the germline V gene. Between the trimmed V and J ends, which lost 8 bases and 3 bases, there was a span of 6 bases. The CDR3 loop reads CASSRTDTQYF. The CDR3 bases are TGTGCCAGCTCGCGGACAGATACGCAGTATTTT.

The gene calls are TRBV18 and TRBJ1-1, with D perhaps TRBD1 (5 bases). This CDR3 is built from 14 residues. CDR1 is KGHSH, CDR2 LQKENI, per germline. The ends were cut back, 5 bases at V and 0 bases at J, with 10 bases in the middle. CDR3 DNA sequence: TGTGCCAGCTCAGGCCAGGGAATGAACACTGAAGCTTTCTTT. Translated, it gives CASSGQGMNTEAFF.

The rearrangement uses TRBV6-5 and TRBJ2-1; 8 nucleotides line up with TRBD2. CDR1 and CDR2 (germline): MNHEY, SVGAGI. The CDR3 loop spans 13 amino acids. Trimming removed 7 bases from V and 5 bases from J; junction bases left unmatched: 4. The CDR3 bases are TGTGCCAGCACCTACGGGGGGGACAATGAGCAGTTCTTC. Protein product: CASTYGGDNEQFF.

V usage is TRBV19 and J usage is TRBJ1-1, with D tentatively TRBD1 (5 bases). Trimming removed 5 bases at V and 2 bases at J, with 9 bases between. Germline assignment: CDR1 LNHDA and CDR2 SQIVND (reference sequence). CDR3 length: 13 residues. The CDR3 DNA follows: TGTGCCAGTAGTCAGGGCAGAAACACTGAAGCTTTCTTT. It codes for CASSQGRNTEAFF.

This clone was observed once. J is TRBJ2-7 and V is TRBV7-2, with 7 bases matching TRBD2. CDR3 size: 14 residues. V trimming: 4 bases; J trimming: 5 bases; junction bases outside the gene matches: 8. In germline, CDR1 is SGHTA, CDR2 FQGNSA. This CDR3 reads CASSSIPGLNEQYF. Written as DNA, the CDR3 is TGTGCCAGCAGCTCCATTCCGGGACTAAACGAGCAGTACTTC. Full variable domain (outside the CDR3, taken from reference TRBV7-2 and TRBJ2-7): GAGVSQSPSNKVTEKGKDVELRCDPISGHTALYWYRQSLGQGLEFLIYFQGNSAPDKSGLPSDRFSAERTGGSVSTLTIQRTQQEDSAVYLCASSSIPGLNEQYFGPGTRLTVT.

This sequence joins TRBV5-1 and TRBJ2-5; 8 nucleotides agree with TRBD1. V trimming: 4 bases; J trimming: 5 bases; junction bases outside the gene matches: 7. Germline V gene sequence: CDR1 SGHRS, CDR2 YFSETQ. The CDR3 spans 14 residues. CDR3 amino acids: CASSSSGGQETQYF. The DNA for the CDR3 is TGCGCCAGCAGCAGTTCAGGGGGCCAGGAGACCCAGTACTTC.

This clone was observed once. The rearrangement uses TRBV5-8 and TRBJ2-3; TRBD2 agrees at 10 bases. With 4 bases clipped from V and 0 bases from J, the junction kept 11 bases outside the gene matches. The CDR3 has 18 residues. The germline gives CDR1 SGHTS, CDR2 YDEGEE. The chain's CDR3 is CASSPLWTSGASTDTQYF. In nucleotides, the CDR3 is TGTGCCAGCAGCCCCCTGTGGACTAGCGGTGCTAGCACAGATACGCAGTATTTT.

The V call is TRBV5-1, the J call TRBJ2-7, with D tentatively TRBD1 (6 bases). Germline loops: CDR1 SGHRS, CDR2 YFSETQ. The CDR3 has 12 amino acids. The germline V and J ends were trimmed by 7 bases and 3 bases, with 11 bases remaining between them. The CDR3 loop is CASRQDIYEQYF. The CDR3 DNA reads TGCGCCAGCCGACAGGATATCTACGAGCAGTACTTC.

This sequence joins TRBV6-5 and TRBJ2-7, with 10 bases matching TRBD1. J gave up 3 bases and V 4 bases, and 3 bases lay outside the gene matches. Looked up from germline, CDR1 is MNHEY and CDR2 is SVGAGI. CDR3 size: 14 residues. The CDR3 coding sequence is TGTGCCAGCAGTTCCGGGACAGGGGACTACGAGCAGTACTTC. This codes for CASSSGTGDYEQYF.

The V and J genes are TRBV4-1 and TRBJ1-1; D is unclear. Germline CDR1 MGHRA, CDR2 YSYEKL. The CDR3 totals 13 residues. V gave up 0 bases and J gave up 2 bases, with 4 bases separating them. The chain's CDR3 is CASSQEANTEAFF. The CDR3 DNA sequence: TGCGCCAGCAGCCAAGAGGCTAACACTGAAGCTTTCTTT.

This chain links TRBV18 with TRBJ2-5; TRBD2 aligns across 7 bases. V dropped 5 bases and J dropped 2; count of bases not matched to a gene: 2. In germline, CDR1 is KGHSH, CDR2 LQKENI. The CDR3 consists of 13 residues. CDR3: CASSGGEQETQYF. DNA for the CDR3: TGTGCCAGCTCAGGGGGGGAGCAAGAGACCCAGTACTTC.

The J gene is TRBJ1-6, the V gene TRBV10-2, with 9 bases fitting TRBD1. Germline trimming cut 4 bases from V and 10 bases from J; bases unmatched to any gene: 8. The CDR3 totals 15 residues. CDR1 WSHSY and CDR2 SAAADI come from the germline V gene. The CDR3 DNA reads TGCGCCAGCAGTGCTACCGGGACAGGGACGTCACCCCTCCACTTT. Translated: CASSATGTGTSPLHF.